This T cell receptor (beta chain) was sequenced during a study of response to subunit inactivated influenza vaccine. Germline-derived CDR1 and CDR2 are SEHNR and FQNEAQ (reference sequence). The CDR3 covers 15 residues. One entry per CDR3 protein, called by TCRdb with MiXCR from the RT-PCR reads. The sample yields about 570,000 distinct CDR3 sequences, around 10% seen once. Remarks on this clonotype: The junction and the germline gene differ at one end; a read error may be behind it.

These records were also assigned to another study, of T cells expressing NK-cell markers. Per that paper: Beta-chain TCR cDNA was generated via 5'RACE template switching with UMIs. It was from sorted CD3+CD56+NKG2C+, CD3+CD56+NKG2C- and CD3+CD56-NKG2C+ T cells that TCR beta repertoires came. CD8+ T cells in 5 or 6 donors included dominant NKG2C+ clonotypes at roughly 1.0-7.5%.

V gene TRBV7-9 combines with J gene TRBJ2-1; D may correspond to TRBD1 or TRBD2 (6 bases each). The source of this sequence is a man aged 50 to 59 who received an inactivated influenza vaccine. This material consisted of PBMCs from blood, taken on the day of vaccination. CDR3 sequence: CASILGGGPNNEQFF. In nucleotides, the CDR3 is TGTGCCAGCATCTTAGGTGGGGGGCCGAACAATGAGCAGTTCTTC.